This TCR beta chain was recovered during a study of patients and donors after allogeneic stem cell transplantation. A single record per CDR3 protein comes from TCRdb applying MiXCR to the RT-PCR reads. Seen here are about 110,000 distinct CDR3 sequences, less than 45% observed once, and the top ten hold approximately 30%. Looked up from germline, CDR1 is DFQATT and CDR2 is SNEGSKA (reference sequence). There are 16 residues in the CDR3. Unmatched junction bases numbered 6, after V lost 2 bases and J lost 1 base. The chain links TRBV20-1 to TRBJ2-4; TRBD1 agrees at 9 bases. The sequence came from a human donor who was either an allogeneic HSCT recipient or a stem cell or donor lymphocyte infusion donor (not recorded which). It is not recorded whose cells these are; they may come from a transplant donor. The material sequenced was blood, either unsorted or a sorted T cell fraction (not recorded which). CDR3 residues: CSARKGTGMAKNIQYF. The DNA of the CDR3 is TGCAGTGCTAGAAAAGGGACAGGGATGGCCAAAAACATTCAGTACTTC.